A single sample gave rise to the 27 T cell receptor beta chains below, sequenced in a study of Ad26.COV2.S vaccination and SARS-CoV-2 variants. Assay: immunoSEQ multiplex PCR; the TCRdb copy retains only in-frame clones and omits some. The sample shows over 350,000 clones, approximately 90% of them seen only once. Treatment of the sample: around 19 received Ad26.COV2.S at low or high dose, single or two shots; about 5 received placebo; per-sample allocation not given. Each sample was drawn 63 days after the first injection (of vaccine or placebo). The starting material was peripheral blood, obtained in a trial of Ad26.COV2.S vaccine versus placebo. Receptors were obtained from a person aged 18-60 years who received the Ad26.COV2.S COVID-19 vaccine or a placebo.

As DNA, the CDR3 is TGTGCCAGCAGCTTAGCGGCCCTCTACGAGCAGTACTTC. Translating it yields CASSLAALYEQYF. V gene TRBV7-9 combines with J gene TRBJ2-7; D is unresolved. The CDR3 is made up of 13 amino acids. Deletions cut 0 bases from V and 3 bases from J, with 6 bases between. CDR1 and CDR2 (germline): SEHNR, FQNEAQ (reference sequence).

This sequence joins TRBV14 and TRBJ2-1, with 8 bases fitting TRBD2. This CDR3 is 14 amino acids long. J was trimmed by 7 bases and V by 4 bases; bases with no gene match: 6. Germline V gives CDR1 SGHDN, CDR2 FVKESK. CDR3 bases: TGTGCCAGCAGCCCCGGGGGGGCTAGGAATGAGCAGTTCTTC. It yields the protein CASSPGGARNEQFF.

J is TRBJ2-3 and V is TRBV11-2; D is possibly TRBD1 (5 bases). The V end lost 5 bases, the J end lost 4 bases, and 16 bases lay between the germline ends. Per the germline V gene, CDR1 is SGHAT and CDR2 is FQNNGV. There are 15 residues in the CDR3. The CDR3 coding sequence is TGTGCCAGCAGCGACCCAACCACAGGTTCAGATACGCAGTATTTT. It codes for CASSDPTTGSDTQYF.

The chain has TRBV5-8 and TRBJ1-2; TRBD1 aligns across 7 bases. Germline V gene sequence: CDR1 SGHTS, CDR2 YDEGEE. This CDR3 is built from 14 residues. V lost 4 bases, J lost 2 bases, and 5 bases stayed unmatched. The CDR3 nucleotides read TGTGCCAGCAGCGAGGACAGGAACAACTATGGCTACACCTTC. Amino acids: CASSEDRNNYGYTF.

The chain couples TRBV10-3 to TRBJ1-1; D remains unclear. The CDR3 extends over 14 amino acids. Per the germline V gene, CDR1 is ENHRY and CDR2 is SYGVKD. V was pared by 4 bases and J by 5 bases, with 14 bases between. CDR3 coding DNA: TGTGCCATCAGTGGGTCCGACATGAGGACTGAAGCTTTCTTT. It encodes CAISGSDMRTEAFF.

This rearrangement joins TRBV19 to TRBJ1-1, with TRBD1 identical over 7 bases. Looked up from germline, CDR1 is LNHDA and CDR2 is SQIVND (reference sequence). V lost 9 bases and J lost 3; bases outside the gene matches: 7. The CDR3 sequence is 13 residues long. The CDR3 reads CASALTGDTEAFF. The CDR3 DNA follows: TGTGCCAGCGCACTAACAGGGGACACTGAAGCTTTCTTT.

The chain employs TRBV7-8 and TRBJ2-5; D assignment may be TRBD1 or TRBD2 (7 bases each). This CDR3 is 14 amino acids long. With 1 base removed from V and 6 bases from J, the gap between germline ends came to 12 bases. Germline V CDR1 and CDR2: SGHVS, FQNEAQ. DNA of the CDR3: TGTGCCAGCAGCTTAGGACAGGGAGGGCAGACCCAGTACTTC. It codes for CASSLGQGGQTQYF. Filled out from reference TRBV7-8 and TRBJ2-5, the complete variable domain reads GAGVSQSPRYKVAKRGQDVALRCDPISGHVSLFWYQQALGQGPEFLTYFQNEAQLDKSGLPSDRFFAERPEGSVSTLKIQRTQQEDSAVYLCASSLGQGGQTQYFGPGTRLLVL.

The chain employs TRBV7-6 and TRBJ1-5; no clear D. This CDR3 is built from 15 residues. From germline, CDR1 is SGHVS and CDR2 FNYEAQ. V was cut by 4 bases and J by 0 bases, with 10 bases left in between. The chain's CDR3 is CASSSNGYSNQPQHF. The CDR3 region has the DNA TGTGCCAGCAGCTCAAACGGTTATAGCAATCAGCCCCAGCATTTT.

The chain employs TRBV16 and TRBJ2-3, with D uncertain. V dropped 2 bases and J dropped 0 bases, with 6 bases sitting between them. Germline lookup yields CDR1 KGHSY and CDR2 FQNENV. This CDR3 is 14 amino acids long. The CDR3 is CASSQGVSTDTQYF. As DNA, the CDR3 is TGTGCCAGCAGCCAAGGGGTTAGCACAGATACGCAGTATTTT. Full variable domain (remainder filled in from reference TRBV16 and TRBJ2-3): GEEVAQTPKHLVRGEGQKAKLYCAPIKGHSYVFWYQQVLKNEFKFLISFQNENVFDETGMPKERFSAKCLPNSPCSLEIQATKLEDSAVYFCASSQGVSTDTQYFGPGTRLTVL.

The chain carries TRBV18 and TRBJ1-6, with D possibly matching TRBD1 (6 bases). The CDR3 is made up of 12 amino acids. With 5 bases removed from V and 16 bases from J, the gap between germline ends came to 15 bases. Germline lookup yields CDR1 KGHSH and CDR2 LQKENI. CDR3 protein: CASSTDSPNLHF. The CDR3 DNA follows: TGTGCCAGCTCAACGGACAGCCCCAATCTCCACTTT.

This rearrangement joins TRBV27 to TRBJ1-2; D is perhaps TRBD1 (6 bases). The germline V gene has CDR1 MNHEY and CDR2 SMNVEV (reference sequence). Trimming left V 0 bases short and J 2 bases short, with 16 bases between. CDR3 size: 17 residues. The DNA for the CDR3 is TGTGCCAGCAGTTTATCGTTTAGTCAGGGGAGCAACTATGGCTACACCTTC. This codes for CASSLSFSQGSNYGYTF.

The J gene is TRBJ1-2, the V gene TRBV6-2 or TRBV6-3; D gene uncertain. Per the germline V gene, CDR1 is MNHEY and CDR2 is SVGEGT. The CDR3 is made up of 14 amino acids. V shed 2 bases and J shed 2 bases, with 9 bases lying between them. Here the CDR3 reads CASSYGFFNYGYTF. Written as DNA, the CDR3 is TGTGCCAGCAGTTACGGATTCTTCAACTATGGCTACACCTTC.

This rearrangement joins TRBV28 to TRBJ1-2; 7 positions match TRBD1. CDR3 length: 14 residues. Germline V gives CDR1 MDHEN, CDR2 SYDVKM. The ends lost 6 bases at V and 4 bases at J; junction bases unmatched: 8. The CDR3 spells CASSRRQGTYGYTF. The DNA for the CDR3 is TGTGCCAGCAGCCGGAGACAGGGAACCTATGGCTACACCTTC.

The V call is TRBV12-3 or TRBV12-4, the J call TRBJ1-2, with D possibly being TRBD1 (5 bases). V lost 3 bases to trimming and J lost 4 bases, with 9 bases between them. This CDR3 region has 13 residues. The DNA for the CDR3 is TGTGCCAGCAGTTTCCCCGGGACCTATGGCTACACCTTC. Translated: CASSFPGTYGYTF.

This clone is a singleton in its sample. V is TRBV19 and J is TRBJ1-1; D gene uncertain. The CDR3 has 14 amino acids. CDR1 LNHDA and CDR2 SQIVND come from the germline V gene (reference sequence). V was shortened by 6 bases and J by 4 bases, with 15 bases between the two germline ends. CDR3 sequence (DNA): TGTGCCAGTAGAGCTCCCACCCAGGCCACTGAAGCTTTCTTT. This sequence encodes CASRAPTQATEAFF.

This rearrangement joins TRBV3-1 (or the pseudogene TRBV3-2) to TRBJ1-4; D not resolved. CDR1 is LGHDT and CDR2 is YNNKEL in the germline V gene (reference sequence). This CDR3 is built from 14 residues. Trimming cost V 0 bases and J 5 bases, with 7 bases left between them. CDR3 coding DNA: TGTGCCAGCAGCCAAGACCAGGTGAATGAAAAACTGTTTTTT. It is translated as CASSQDQVNEKLFF.

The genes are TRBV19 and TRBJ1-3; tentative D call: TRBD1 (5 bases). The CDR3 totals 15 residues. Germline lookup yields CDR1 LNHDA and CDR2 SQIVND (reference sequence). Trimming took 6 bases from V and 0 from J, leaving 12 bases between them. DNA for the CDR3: TGTGCCAGTAGCATCCCAGGGTACTCTGGAAACACCATATATTTT. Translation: CASSIPGYSGNTIYF. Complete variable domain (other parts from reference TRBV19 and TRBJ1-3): DGGITQSPKYLFRKEGQNVTLSCEQNLNHDAMYWYRQDPGQGLRLIYYSQIVNDFQKGDIAEGYSVSREKKESFPLTVTSAQKNPTAFYLCASSIPGYSGNTIYFGEGSWLTVV.

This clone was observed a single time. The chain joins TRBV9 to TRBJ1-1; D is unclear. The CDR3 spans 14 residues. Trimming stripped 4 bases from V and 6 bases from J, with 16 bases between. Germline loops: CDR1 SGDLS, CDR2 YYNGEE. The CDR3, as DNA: TGTGCCAGCAGCCAAACCCCCGTCGGACCTGAAGCTTTCTTT. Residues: CASSQTPVGPEAFF.

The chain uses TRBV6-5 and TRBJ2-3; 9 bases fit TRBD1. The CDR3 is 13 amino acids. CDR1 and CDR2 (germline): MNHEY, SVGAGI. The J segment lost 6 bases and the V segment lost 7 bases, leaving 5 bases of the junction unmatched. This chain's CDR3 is CASIQGAADTQYF. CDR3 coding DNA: TGTGCCAGCATACAGGGGGCGGCCGATACGCAGTATTTT.

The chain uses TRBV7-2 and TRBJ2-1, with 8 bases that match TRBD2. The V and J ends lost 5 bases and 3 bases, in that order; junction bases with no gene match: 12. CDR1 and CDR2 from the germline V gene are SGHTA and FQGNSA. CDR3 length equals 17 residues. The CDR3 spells CASSPQSGLALYNEQFF. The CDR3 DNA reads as TGTGCCAGCAGCCCGCAGTCCGGACTAGCCCTCTACAATGAGCAGTTCTTC. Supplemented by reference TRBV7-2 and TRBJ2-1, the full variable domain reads GAGVSQSPSNKVTEKGKDVELRCDPISGHTALYWYRQSLGQGLEFLIYFQGNSAPDKSGLPSDRFSAERTGGSVSTLTIQRTQQEDSAVYLCASSPQSGLALYNEQFFGPGTRLTVL.

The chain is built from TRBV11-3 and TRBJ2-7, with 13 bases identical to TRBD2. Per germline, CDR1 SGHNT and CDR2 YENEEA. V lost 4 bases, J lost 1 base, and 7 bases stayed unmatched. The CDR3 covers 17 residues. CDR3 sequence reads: CASSSQTSGGRSYEQYF. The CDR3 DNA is TGTGCCAGCAGCTCTCAGACTAGCGGGGGGAGGTCCTACGAGCAGTACTTC. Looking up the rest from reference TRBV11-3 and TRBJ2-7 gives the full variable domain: EAGVVQSPRYKIIEKKQPVAFWCNPISGHNTLYWYLQNLGQGPELLIRYENEEAVDDSQLPKDRFSAERLKGVDSTLKIQPAELGDSAVYLCASSSQTSGGRSYEQYFGPGTRLTVT.

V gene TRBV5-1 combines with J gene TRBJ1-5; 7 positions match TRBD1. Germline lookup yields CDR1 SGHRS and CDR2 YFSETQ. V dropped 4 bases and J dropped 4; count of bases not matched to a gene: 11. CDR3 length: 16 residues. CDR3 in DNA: TGCGCCAGCAGCGAGGGTTACAGGGGTCCGAATCAGCCCCAGCATTTT. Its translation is CASSEGYRGPNQPQHF.

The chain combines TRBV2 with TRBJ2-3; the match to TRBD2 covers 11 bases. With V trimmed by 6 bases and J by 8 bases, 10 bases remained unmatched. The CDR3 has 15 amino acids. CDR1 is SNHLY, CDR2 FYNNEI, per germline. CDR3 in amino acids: CASSPLAGGIGTQYF. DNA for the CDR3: TGTGCCAGCAGCCCGTTAGCGGGGGGGATTGGTACGCAGTATTTT.

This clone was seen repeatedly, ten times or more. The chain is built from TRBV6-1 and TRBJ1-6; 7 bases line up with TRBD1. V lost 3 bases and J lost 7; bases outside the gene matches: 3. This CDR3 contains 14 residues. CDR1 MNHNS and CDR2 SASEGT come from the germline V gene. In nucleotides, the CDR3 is TGTGCCAGCAGTGACCGACAGGGAAATTCACCCCTCCACTTT. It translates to CASSDRQGNSPLHF.

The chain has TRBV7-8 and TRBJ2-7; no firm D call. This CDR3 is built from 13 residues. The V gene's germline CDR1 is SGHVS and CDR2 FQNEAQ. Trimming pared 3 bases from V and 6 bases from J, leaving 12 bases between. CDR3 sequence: CASSFFGRGEQYF. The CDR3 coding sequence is TGTGCCAGCAGCTTTTTCGGACGTGGCGAGCAGTACTTC.

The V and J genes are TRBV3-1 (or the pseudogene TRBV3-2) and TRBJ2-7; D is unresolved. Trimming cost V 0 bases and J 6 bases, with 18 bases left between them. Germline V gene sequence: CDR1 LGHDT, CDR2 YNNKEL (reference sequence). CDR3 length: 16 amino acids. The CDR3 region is CASSQEPVSWGSEQYF. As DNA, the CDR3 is TGTGCCAGCAGCCAAGAACCAGTTAGTTGGGGATCCGAGCAGTACTTC.

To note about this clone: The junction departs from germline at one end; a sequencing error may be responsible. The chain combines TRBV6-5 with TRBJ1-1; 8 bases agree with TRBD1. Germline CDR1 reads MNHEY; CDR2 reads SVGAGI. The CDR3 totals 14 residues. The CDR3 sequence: CASTYRGGDTEAFF. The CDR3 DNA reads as TGTGCCAGCACTTACAGGGGGGGGGACACTGAAGCTTTCTTT.